This T cell receptor beta chain was retrieved from a study of blood T cell repertoires in COVID-19 (dated by TCRdb to 2018 to 2021). For context, the study as a whole: Samples covering the acute and convalescent phases of COVID-19 were provided by collaborators in the United States, Italy and Spain. HLA class I and class II types, where available, came from metadata supplied by the sample provider rather than from assay-based typing. The material from the prospective study consisted of cDNA or gDNA derived from T cells, B-cell-depleted T cells, or PBMCs. Samples came from the ongoing ImmuneRACE study (first 160 participants) plus 1,254 subjects from 6 global collaborators. The repertoires were made available in a free public database intended to serve as a resource for research on the immune response to SARS-CoV-2. Sample metadata almost always included a de-identified subject ID, COVID-19 status, age in years and sex. Deeply sampled blood TCRbeta repertoires from subjects exposed to, actively infected with, or recovered from COVID-19 were included in the dataset.

Beyond this particular receptor, the publication reports: The quantity of clinical and demographic metadata differed by source and by participant and was supplied without curation.

V loses 3 bases, J loses 2 bases, and the germline ends lie 9 bases apart. Inclusive of the bounding cysteine and phenylalanine, the CDR3 is 14 residues long. Left in the record is the CDR3 DNA by itself, 42 bases read in frame from the first base. CDR1 and CDR2, looked up from the germline V gene, are SGHRS and YFSETQ. The immunoSEQ Assay, a bias-controlled multiplex PCR, was used to amplify TCRbeta CDR3 regions from genomic DNA. The source study handled its data this way. The number of nucleated cells in each sample was estimated by amplification of reference gene primers within the assay. To quantify the absolute abundance of each unique TCRbeta CDR3 rearrangement, sequence reads were collapsed and filtered. For each sample, productive Simpson clonality was calculated as the square root of Simpson's diversity index over productive rearrangements. TCRdb took this table from immuneACCESS and kept in-frame rearrangements with V and J called. Such tables lack part of the clones; where checked against another copy, unresolved V genes explain under half of the gap, and the rest is unexplained. That table furnishes V, J and clone size, whereas the DNA furnished D and trimming. This sample holds around 76,000 clones; 65% to 80% were observed only once. The ten largest clones represent around 28% of the sample.

Remarks on this clone: Its antigen is unknown. No much larger clonotype is one base removed from it; base qualities were not supplied.

Collaborating institutions collected whole blood in K2EDTA tubes following their own protocols. For TCRbeta analysis, collaborators shipped samples as frozen whole blood, isolated PBMCs, or DNA extracted from either of those sample types. This sequence originates from a woman of 80 years or more with active or convalescent COVID-19. This chain joins TRBV5-1 to TRBJ1-5; 5 matching bases give a weak D call of TRBD1. Sample: peripheral blood. CDR3 reads: CASSSRGGNQPQHF. The sequenced DNA: TGCGCCAGCAGCTCGCGGGGCGGCAATCAGCCCCAGCATTTT.